Presented here are 19 T cell receptor beta chains from one specimen sequenced in a study of radiation and T cells in renal cell carcinoma. The data were produced by immunoSEQ multiplex PCR, yet TCRdb's version contains in-frame clones alone and is incomplete. The sample gives just over 95,000 clones, approximately 86% of which show up once; approximately 7.9% is in the top ten. Time point reported: baseline pretreatment blood. Treatment specified: 15 Gy SBRT to primary tumor, nephrectomy 4 weeks later. Sequencing used blood, obtained from a patient whose treatment included radiotherapy and nephrectomy. Receptors were obtained from a man aged 50 to 60 with renal cell carcinoma.

This chain links TRBV5-1 with TRBJ1-2, with D possibly TRBD1 on 6 matching bases. Trimming removed 0 bases from V and 4 bases from J, with 13 bases in between. The CDR3 has 15 residues. Per germline, CDR1 SGHRS and CDR2 YFSETQ. The CDR3 region is CASSLEAGVGYGYTF. Written as DNA, the CDR3 is TGCGCCAGCAGCTTGGAGGCAGGGGTTGGCTATGGCTACACCTTC.

The chain is built from TRBV6-5 and TRBJ1-1; D is ambiguous. Between the trimmed V and J ends, which lost 0 bases and 0 bases, there was a span of 8 bases. This CDR3 has 15 residues. Germline V gives CDR1 MNHEY, CDR2 SVGAGI. The CDR3 reads CASSYSRNLNTEAFF. The CDR3 DNA follows: TGTGCCAGCAGTTACTCCCGAAACCTGAACACTGAAGCTTTCTTT.

The count of this clone is one. A read error may produce the germline difference seen at one junction end. This chain joins TRBV7-7 and TRBJ2-2; D is unclear. This CDR3 contains 14 residues. Germline V gives CDR1 SSHAT, CDR2 FNYEAQ (reference sequence). CDR3 protein: CASSPRPATGELFF. The DNA for the CDR3 is TGTGCTAGCAGCCCCCGTCCGGCCACCGGGGAGCTGTTTTTT.

The chain combines TRBV28 with TRBJ1-2; perhaps TRBD1 as D (6 bases). Per the germline V gene, CDR1 is MDHEN and CDR2 is SYDVKM. Trimming cost V 5 bases and J 4 bases, with 17 bases left between them. The CDR3 sequence is 15 residues long. CDR3 amino acids: CASSPGIGGGYGYTF. Written as DNA, the CDR3 is TGTGCCAGCAGTCCGGGGATCGGGGGCGGCTATGGCTACACCTTC.

The chain joins TRBV6-5 to TRBJ1-2; perhaps TRBD1 as D (6 bases). Trimming took off 0 bases at V and 8 bases at J, with 16 bases between the two ends. CDR1 and CDR2 (germline): MNHEY, SVGAGI. The CDR3 sequence is 15 residues long. CDR3 in DNA: TGTGCCAGCAGTTACTCTCGGGGGCAGCCTCTGGGCTACACCTTC. Its protein is CASSYSRGQPLGYTF.

V is TRBV6-4 and J is TRBJ1-1; 7 bases map to TRBD1. This CDR3 is built from 14 residues. The V gene's germline CDR1 is MRHNA and CDR2 SNTAGT. V shed 0 bases and J 12 bases; nucleotides not matched to a gene: 10. CDR3 loop: CASSDSQDRQGTFF. In DNA, the CDR3 is TGTGCCAGCAGTGACTCTCAGGATAGACAGGGAACTTTCTTT.

The genes are TRBV5-8 and TRBJ1-2; no clear D. The germline V gene encodes CDR1 SGHTS and CDR2 YDEGEE. V lost 0 bases, J lost 7 bases, and 7 bases lay in between. The CDR3 spans 12 residues. The CDR3: CASSLDDRGYTF. The CDR3, as DNA: TGTGCCAGCAGCTTGGACGATCGTGGCTACACCTTC.

This chain uses TRBV6-5 with TRBJ2-7; 9 nucleotides align to TRBD2. The CDR3 consists of 14 residues. Unmatched junction bases numbered 5, after V lost 6 bases and J lost 2 bases. CDR1 and CDR2 (germline): MNHEY, SVGAGI. CDR3 sequence (DNA): TGTGCCAGCAGCATACTAGCGGGCCCCTACGAGCAGTACTTC. Residues: CASSILAGPYEQYF.

This chain uses TRBV27 with TRBJ2-3, with 9 bases matching TRBD1. V shed 0 bases and J 6 bases; nucleotides not matched to a gene: 4. Looked up from germline, CDR1 is MNHEY and CDR2 is SMNVEV (reference sequence). This CDR3 is built from 15 residues. For the CDR3, the DNA is TGTGCCAGCAGTTTATCTGGACAGGGGTTTGATACGCAGTATTTT. It encodes CASSLSGQGFDTQYF.

This clone was picked up a small number of times. This chain joins TRBV29-1 and TRBJ1-4, with a weak D call TRBD1 (5 bases). CDR1 and CDR2 from the germline V gene are SQVTM and ANQGSEA. This CDR3 contains 13 residues. V was clipped by 7 bases and J by 5 bases, with 14 bases between them. CDR3 loop: CSAFGTGNEKLFF. The CDR3 nucleotides are TGCAGCGCCTTCGGGACGGGGAATGAAAAACTGTTTTTT.

The V call is TRBV19, the J call TRBJ1-6; no definite D call. This CDR3 contains 13 residues. Per the germline V gene, CDR1 is LNHDA and CDR2 is SQIVND (reference sequence). Trimming pared 9 bases from V and 7 bases from J, leaving 13 bases between. For the CDR3, the DNA is TGTGCCAGCGGATACACGGTCAATTCACCCCTCCACTTT. Translating gives CASGYTVNSPLHF. The entire variable domain, with the rest obtained from reference TRBV19 and TRBJ1-6, is as follows: DGGITQSPKYLFRKEGQNVTLSCEQNLNHDAMYWYRQDPGQGLRLIYYSQIVNDFQKGDIAEGYSVSREKKESFPLTVTSAQKNPTAFYLCASGYTVNSPLHFGNGTRLTVT.

This clone has just a few counts. This chain uses TRBV11-3 with TRBJ1-1; TRBD1 aligns across 7 bases. In germline, CDR1 is SGHNT, CDR2 YENEEA. With 5 bases clipped from V and 2 bases from J, the junction kept 5 bases outside the gene matches. CDR3 length equals 14 residues. In DNA, the CDR3 is TGTGCCAGCAGCCTGACAGGGTCTAACACTGAAGCTTTCTTT. The encoded protein is CASSLTGSNTEAFF.

The chain couples TRBV5-1 to TRBJ2-5; TRBD1 matches 10 bases. CDR1 is SGHRS, CDR2 YFSETQ, per germline. V trimming: 3 bases; J trimming: 5 bases; junction bases outside the gene matches: 7. The CDR3 totals 15 residues. In DNA form, the CDR3 reads TGCGCCAGCAGCTCGGGGACAGGGGAGATCGAGACCCAGTACTTC. This gives the protein CASSSGTGEIETQYF. The full variable domain, its missing parts supplied by reference TRBV5-1 and TRBJ2-5, is KAGVTQTPRYLIKTRGQQVTLSCSPISGHRSVSWYQQTPGQGLQFLFEYFSETQRNKGNFPGRFSGRQFSNSRSEMNVSTLELGDSALYLCASSSGTGEIETQYFGPGTRLLVL.

The chain recombines TRBV30 with TRBJ1-5; 11 nucleotides match TRBD1. Germline CDR1 is GTSNPN and CDR2 is SVGIG (reference sequence). The J segment lost 5 bases and the V segment lost 5 bases, leaving 2 bases of the junction unmatched. This CDR3 is built from 13 residues. The CDR3 protein is CAWSGQGDQPQHF. The CDR3 region has the DNA TGTGCCTGGTCGGGACAGGGGGATCAGCCCCAGCATTTT.

In its sample, this clone was seen once. V gene TRBV5-4 combines with J gene TRBJ2-5; possible D gene TRBD1, 6 bases. Germline values: CDR1 SGHNT, CDR2 YYREEE (reference sequence). This CDR3 has 11 residues. V lost 3 bases, J lost 9 bases, and 9 bases lay in between. The CDR3 sequence is CASSSEGAQYF. CDR3 DNA: TGTGCCAGCAGCTCCGAGGGGGCCCAGTACTTC.

The chain employs TRBV7-8 and TRBJ2-7; 7 bases match TRBD1. In germline, CDR1 is SGHVS, CDR2 FQNEAQ. J lost 2 bases, V lost 3 bases, and 22 bases had no gene match. The CDR3 totals 20 residues. The CDR3 here is CASSLHIIVQGNLKAYEQYF. The CDR3 DNA is TGTGCCAGCAGCTTGCATATAATAGTACAGGGGAATTTAAAGGCCTACGAGCAGTACTTC.

The chain recombines TRBV5-4 with TRBJ2-2, with D perhaps matching TRBD2 (7 bases). Trimming pared 5 bases from V and 6 bases from J, leaving 14 bases between. Germline loops: CDR1 SGHNT, CDR2 YYREEE (reference sequence). The CDR3 extends over 14 amino acids. The CDR3, as DNA: TGTGCCAGCAGTGACGGGGGGACACCCGGGGAGCTGTTTTTT. Residues: CASSDGGTPGELFF.

The chain couples TRBV19 to TRBJ1-1, with D unclear. The CDR3 has 14 amino acids. The V and J ends lost 5 bases and 8 bases respectively, with 18 bases between them. Germline loops: CDR1 LNHDA, CDR2 SQIVND (reference sequence). The CDR3 reads CASSPSDRRREAFF. The CDR3 DNA sequence: TGTGCCAGTAGTCCAAGCGATCGCCGAAGGGAAGCTTTCTTT.

The V and J genes are TRBV7-9 and TRBJ2-5, with 12 bases that match TRBD1. This CDR3 comprises 16 residues. Germline V gene data show CDR1 as SEHNR and CDR2 as FQNEAQ (reference sequence). Trimming took 3 bases from V and 5 from J; bases not matched to a gene: 7. CDR3 DNA sequence: TGTGCCAGCAGCTTCCATACGGGACAGGGGGCTGAGACCCAGTACTTC. Protein sequence: CASSFHTGQGAETQYF.